These T cell receptor beta chains were read from a single sample in a study of spatial heterogeneity in lung cancer. TCRdb re-called the 5' RACE reads with MiXCR, one entry per CDR3 protein. The sample lists about 25,000 distinct CDR3 sequences; 5% to 6% were seen once. The material sequenced was PBMCs, taken at follow-up. These receptors originate from a male donor with early-stage non-small cell lung cancer. Both conserved end residues are part of each CDR3. A D gene is named only where the DNA matches it firmly. Size values are once, few and many counts, or a class for expanded clones, and some rows have none.

many	TRBV9	TRBJ1-5	TRBD1	TGTGCCAGCAGCGGAGGACGGGGACAGTTCAATCAGCCCCAGCATTTT	CASSGGRGQFNQPQHF
many	TRBV6-1	TRBJ1-3	NA	TGTGCCAGCAGTGAAGGAGACGGGCTCTCTGGAAACACCATATATTTT	CASSEGDGLSGNTIYF
many	TRBV6-5	TRBJ1-6	TRBD1	TGTGCCAGCACCCAGACAGGGCATTCACCCCTCCACTTT	CASTQTGHSPLHF
few	TRBV12-3/TRBV12-4	TRBJ1-3	NA	TGTGCCAGCAGTCCCAGTACGTCCGGAAACACCATATATTTT	CASSPSTSGNTIYF
many	TRBV7-9	TRBJ2-3	NA	TGTGCCAGCCATGAGGGTGCAGATACGCAGTATTTT	CASHEGADTQYF
many	TRBV19	TRBJ2-1	NA	TGTGCCAGTAGTATCCCAGTAGGGGCCCGGGAGCAGTTCTTC	CASSIPVGAREQFF
many	TRBV12-5	TRBJ1-5	NA	TGTGCTAGTGGTTTGGCCCTACCCGCGAGGGGCCATAGAGATCAGCCCCAGCATTTT	CASGLALPARGHRDQPQHF
many	TRBV7-2	TRBJ1-5	NA	TGTGCCAGCGGTGGGGCCGGATACAATCAGCCCCAGCATTTT	CASGGAGYNQPQHF
few	TRBV3-1	TRBJ2-7	TRBD2	TGTGCCAGCACCAGACTAGCGGGGGGGCCCCACGAGCAGTACTTC	CASTRLAGGPHEQYF
medium-sized	TRBV10-3	TRBJ2-1	TRBD2	TGTGCCATCAGTGATCGGGCGGGGGTTGGCAATGAGCAGTTCTTC	CAISDRAGVGNEQFF
many	TRBV10-3	TRBJ2-6	NA	TGTGCCATCAGCAAGGGAGTGACTGGGGCCAACGTCCTGACTTTC	CAISKGVTGANVLTF
many	TRBV12-3/TRBV12-4	TRBJ2-3	NA	TGTGCCAGCAGTTTTCAGGGGACTCAGAGCACAGATACGCAGTATTTT	CASSFQGTQSTDTQYF
many	TRBV20-1	TRBJ2-4	NA	TGCAGTGCTAGAGATCGCTTAGCAAGTGGAGCCAAAAACATTCAGTACTTC	CSARDRLASGAKNIQYF
NA	TRBV7-9	TRBJ2-3	TRBD2	TGTGCCAGCAGCCTTCCCCGGACTAGCGGGAGCCCCACAGATACGCAGTATTTT	CASSLPRTSGSPTDTQYF
many	TRBV12-3/TRBV12-4	TRBJ2-2	NA	TGTGCCAGCAGCCTCCCCCTTAACACCGGGGAGCTGTTTTTT	CASSLPLNTGELFF
many	TRBV27	TRBJ1-1	NA	TGTGCCAGCAGCCGCCGGACAGTGAACACTGAAGCTTTCTTT	CASSRRTVNTEAFF
many	TRBV6-5	TRBJ2-3	NA	TGTGCCAGCAGTTACACGACTAGGATGGATACGCAGTATTTT	CASSYTTRMDTQYF
many	TRBV12-3/TRBV12-4	TRBJ1-5	TRBD1	TGTGCCAGCAGACAGACAGGGGTTAGCAATCAGCCCCAGCATTTT	CASRQTGVSNQPQHF
NA	TRBV19	TRBJ1-1	NA	TGTGCCAGTAAGGTCGGAGGGAACACTGAAGCTTTCTTT	CASKVGGNTEAFF
few	TRBV5-1	TRBJ2-3	TRBD2	TGCGCCAGCAGCTTGCTGACTAGCGGGGGAGATACGCAGTATTTT	CASSLLTSGGDTQYF
NA	TRBV7-9	TRBJ2-3	NA	TGTGCCAGCAGCCAAGGGGATACGCAGTATTTT	CASSQGDTQYF
NA	TRBV7-9	TRBJ1-1	NA	TGTGCCAGCAGCTTATTGGGAGCAGGGCCGGAAGCTTTCTTT	CASSLLGAGPEAFF
many	TRBV5-1	TRBJ1-4	TRBD1	TGCGCCAGCAGCCTAGGACAGGGAGGCACGACTAATGAAAAACTGTTTTTT	CASSLGQGGTTNEKLFF
few	TRBV20-1	TRBJ2-3	TRBD2	TGCAGTGCTAGAGACGGGAGGGGGACAGATACGCAGTATTTT	CSARDGRGTDTQYF
many	TRBV7-9	TRBJ1-5	NA	TGTGCCAGCAGCCAACTGGAGTGGCAGCCCCAGCATTTT	CASSQLEWQPQHF
many	TRBV6-6	TRBJ1-1	NA	TGTGCCAGCAGTTACTCGGGGGGCGACGGTAATCAGGCTTTCTTT	CASSYSGGDGNQAFF
NA	TRBV5-6	TRBJ2-2	TRBD2	TGTGCCAGCAGCCATTGGGAAGGAGCGGGGTTCACCGGGGAGCTGTTTTTT	CASSHWEGAGFTGELFF
few	TRBV20-1	TRBJ2-7	TRBD2	TGCAGTGCTAGAATCCTGGAGCGGGGGGATTACGAGCAGTACTTC	CSARILERGDYEQYF
few	TRBV20-1	TRBJ1-3	NA	TGCAGTGCCCGACGAGGGAACGGAAACACCATATATTTT	CSARRGNGNTIYF
many	TRBV2	TRBJ2-7	NA	TGTGCCAGCAGTGCGGACGGGCACTCCTACGAGCAGTACTTC	CASSADGHSYEQYF
NA	TRBV12-3/TRBV12-4	TRBJ1-5	TRBD1	TGTGCCAGCAGGCTCCGACAGGGTGGAAGCAATCAGCCCCAGCATTTT	CASRLRQGGSNQPQHF
NA	TRBV29-1	TRBJ2-3	TRBD1	TGCAGCGTTGAGGGGACAGGGGGCATAGATACGCAGTATTTT	CSVEGTGGIDTQYF
many	TRBV6-2/TRBV6-3	TRBJ2-1	TRBD2	TGTGCCAGCAGCATAGCGGGGGATTACTACAATGAGCAGTTCTTC	CASSIAGDYYNEQFF
few	TRBV18	TRBJ2-7	TRBD1	TGTGCCAGCTCACAGGGACAGGGTCTCTACGAGCAGTACTTC	CASSQGQGLYEQYF
many	TRBV6-2/TRBV6-3	TRBJ2-2	NA	TGTGCCAGCAGTTGGCCCTGGAGGGAGCTGTTTTTT	CASSWPWRELFF
NA	TRBV20-1	TRBJ2-3	NA	TGCAGTGCTAGAGCCCCAGGGACAGATACGCAGTATTTT	CSARAPGTDTQYF
many	TRBV29-1	TRBJ1-1	NA	TGCAGCAGCCACGAGCCTGGGACTGAAGCTTTCTTT	CSSHEPGTEAFF
NA	TRBV7-3	TRBJ1-1	NA	TGTGCCAGCAAAAGGGGGGGTAATTCTGAAGCTTTCTTT	CASKRGGNSEAFF
few	TRBV7-9	TRBJ2-3	TRBD2	TGTGCCAGCAGCCCCGGAGGGACGGGGGGTCATACGCAGTATTTT	CASSPGGTGGHTQYF
many	TRBV6-6	TRBJ1-2	TRBD1	TGTGCCAGCAGTGAAGGGGGCCCGAACTATGGCTACACCTTC	CASSEGGPNYGYTF
NA	TRBV20-1	TRBJ1-5	NA	TGCAGTGCTAGAGATCGGAGGAGCAATCAGCCCCAGCATTTT	CSARDRRSNQPQHF
many	TRBV20-1	TRBJ1-1	NA	TGCAGTGCCAGCCCCGGTTCTGAAGCTTTCTTT	CSASPGSEAFF
many	TRBV4-2	TRBJ2-1	NA	TGTGCCAGCAGCCGGATAGTGGATGAGCAGTTCTTC	CASSRIVDEQFF
many	TRBV5-1	TRBJ1-1	NA	TGCGCCAGCAGCATTATACAGGGAGGTGGGACTGAAGCTTTCTTT	CASSIIQGGGTEAFF
many	TRBV12-3/TRBV12-4	TRBJ2-5	TRBD2	TGTGCCAGCACCCGATCGGGCGGACTAGCAAAAAAGACCCAGTACTTC	CASTRSGGLAKKTQYF
many	TRBV6-6	TRBJ2-1	NA	TGTGCCAGCACCCCCGGGGGCAGTTACAATGAGCAGTTCTTC	CASTPGGSYNEQFF
few	TRBV5-6	TRBJ2-3	NA	TGTGCCAGCAGCTTTATGTGGGGCAGTACAGATACGCAGTATTTT	CASSFMWGSTDTQYF
few	TRBV6-5	TRBJ1-4	NA	TGTGCCAGCAGTTACTCGATTCTTCTGGGTTATGAAAAACTGTTTTTT	CASSYSILLGYEKLFF
NA	TRBV10-3	TRBJ2-3	TRBD2	TGTGCCATCAGTTCTGATCCGGGACTAGGCACAGATACGCAGTATTTT	CAISSDPGLGTDTQYF
few	TRBV21-1	TRBJ2-5	NA	TGTGCCAGCAGCAAGTCCCGGGACGGGAGAAGGGGGGAGACCCAGTACTTC	CASSKSRDGRRGETQYF
many	TRBV5-6	TRBJ2-3	TRBD2	TGTGCCAGCAGCTTGCGACTAGCGGGGACAGATACGCAGTATTTT	CASSLRLAGTDTQYF
many	TRBV10-3	TRBJ1-1	NA	TGTGCCATCAGTGACTCTACAGGGTCGGCCACTGAAGCTTTCTTT	CAISDSTGSATEAFF
many	TRBV7-2	TRBJ1-1	NA	TGTGCCAGCAGCTTAGTAAGTGGGTTTGGCACTGAAGCTTTCTTT	CASSLVSGFGTEAFF
many	TRBV5-1	TRBJ2-1	NA	TGCGCCAGCAGCCCCACCGCAGGGGCCTACAATGAGCAGTTCTTC	CASSPTAGAYNEQFF
many	TRBV7-2	TRBJ1-2	NA	TGTGCCAGCAGCCCCAGATCCCATGGCTACACCTTC	CASSPRSHGYTF
NA	TRBV5-1	TRBJ2-3	NA	TGCGCCGCCGGGACGGGAGACACAGATACGCAGTATTTT	CAAGTGDTDTQYF
NA	TRBV7-8	TRBJ1-5	TRBD1	TGTGCCAGCAGCACAACCGGGACAGGGAATCAGCCCCAGCATTTT	CASSTTGTGNQPQHF
few	TRBV7-2	TRBJ1-4	NA	TGTGTCAGCACCAAACGAACGGGGGCGGGCAAACTGTTTTTT	CVSTKRTGAGKLFF
NA	TRBV5-1	TRBJ1-5	NA	TGCGCCAGCAGCTTGGAAGGGGTTTCCAATCAGCCCCAGCATTTT	CASSLEGVSNQPQHF